This TCR beta chain was sequenced for a study of technical replicates of blood from several donors (dated by TCRdb to between 2016 and 2019). Including cysteine and phenylalanine, the CDR3 has 13 amino acids. Only the CDR3 region is kept as DNA, spanning 39 bases read in frame from base 1. The germline ends are 10 bases apart after V is trimmed by 6 bases and J by 3 bases. Based on the germline V gene, the CDR1 and CDR2 sequences are SGHTS and YDEGEE. Comment on this clone: The antigen it recognizes is unknown. No base quality values were provided; no much bigger clone lies one nucleotide off.

The receptor library was made with the immunoSEQ multiplex PCR assay. This immuneACCESS table, as held by TCRdb, lists in-frame sequences with V and J called but not all clones. Of the missing ones, under half trace to an unresolved V gene in checked studies; the others have no known cause. The sample table lists fewer than 110,000 clones, 96% of them with a count of one. The ten largest clones capture roughly 0.21% of the sample. The sample taken for sequencing was T cells isolated from PBMCs. The clonotype originates from a human donor in good health. The chain is made from TRBV5-8 and TRBJ2-1; possibly the D gene is TRBD2, per 6 matching bases. The nucleotide sequence reads TGTGCCAGCAATCGGGGGAGCTACAATGAGCAGTTCTTC. It is translated as CASNRGSYNEQFF.